This note documents a single T cell receptor (beta chain) sequence. Antigen unknown. The data belong to a study of T cells in tuberculosis. Findings and limits, study-wide: Using the GMM-specific repertoire gave around 90% accuracy versus over 60% with motifs.

The V and J ends lost 5 bases and 8 bases, in that order; junction bases with no gene match: 8. The length of the CDR3 is 13 residues. Germline CDR1 is LNHDA and CDR2 is SQIVND (reference sequence). The method was immunoSEQ multiplex PCR; TCRdb's version includes in-frame clones alone and lacks a portion of them. This sample yields around 41,000 clones, of which 90% to 95% are seen a single time; about 2% belongs to the top ten. The chain couples TRBV19 to TRBJ1-1, with TRBD1 matching 7 bases. The specimen sequenced was PBMCs. This sequence was found in a donor between 10 and 29 years old with latent tuberculosis or without tuberculosis infection. Some clones in this sample may be carry-over from other donors' samples. CDR3: CASSLRQGAEAFF. The CDR3 DNA reads as TGTGCCAGTAGTCTTCGACAGGGAGCAGAAGCTTTCTTT.